The next 8 T cell receptor beta chains were all read from a single sample in a study of PD-L1 blockade in urothelial cancer. Clones were read by immunoSEQ multiplex PCR, and TCRdb kept only the in-frame ones, dropping some. The sample has around 47,000 clones; approximately 78% are singletons. Time point of the sample: peripheral blood 6 weeks after treatment start. The sample here was PBMCs, taken around atezolizumab (anti-PD-L1) treatment. The receptors originated from a man aged 60 to 69 with urothelial cancer.

The V gene is TRBV7-8, the J gene TRBJ2-2; TRBD1 matches at 8 bases. The CDR3 runs to 17 residues. Trimming removed 6 bases from V and 4 bases from J; junction bases left unmatched: 13. The germline CDR1 and CDR2 sequences are SGHVS and FQNEAQ. CDR3 DNA sequence: TGTGCCAGCAGAGATATAGGGGCGACAGGGGTCACCGGGGAGCTGTTTTTT. Its protein is CASRDIGATGVTGELFF. Together with reference TRBV7-8 and TRBJ2-2, the CDR3 gives the full variable domain: GAGVSQSPRYKVAKRGQDVALRCDPISGHVSLFWYQQALGQGPEFLTYFQNEAQLDKSGLPSDRFFAERPEGSVSTLKIQRTQQEDSAVYLCASRDIGATGVTGELFFGEGSRLTVL.

The V gene is TRBV7-2, the J gene TRBJ1-5, with TRBD1 matching over 11 bases. This CDR3 spans 16 amino acids. The germline gives CDR1 SGHTA, CDR2 FQGNSA. V was pared by 5 bases and J by 4 bases, with 7 bases of the junction left unmatched. CDR3 in DNA: TGTGCCAGCAGCAAAGGCGGACAGGGGGCGAATCAGCCCCAGCATTTT. Translation gives CASSKGGQGANQPQHF.

V and J are TRBV6-5 and TRBJ1-2; 8 bases fit TRBD1. Germline V gene sequence: CDR1 MNHEY, CDR2 SVGAGI. The V gene end was trimmed by 1 base and the J gene end by 2 bases; junction bases not matched to a gene: 3. This CDR3 is 15 amino acids long. Here the CDR3 reads CASSYYTGGNYGYTF. DNA of the CDR3: TGTGCCAGCAGTTACTACACAGGGGGAAACTATGGCTACACCTTC.

V gene TRBV27 combines with J gene TRBJ2-7; 9 positions agree with TRBD1. The J segment lost 0 bases and the V segment lost 6 bases, leaving 12 bases of the junction unmatched. The CDR3 covers 17 residues. The germline V gene has CDR1 MNHEY and CDR2 SMNVEV (reference sequence). The chain's CDR3 is CASSRDRALPSSYEQYF. The CDR3 coding sequence is TGTGCCAGCAGCCGGGACAGGGCTCTTCCAAGCTCCTACGAGCAGTACTTC.

The gene calls are TRBV5-6 and TRBJ2-3, with a weak D call TRBD2 (6 bases). V lost 0 bases and J lost 1, with 6 bases in between. Germline values: CDR1 SGHDT, CDR2 YYEEEE. The CDR3 is 14 amino acids. In nucleotides, the CDR3 is TGTGCCAGCAGCTTGGCGGGGGGCACAGATACGCAGTATTTT. It encodes CASSLAGGTDTQYF.

The chain uses TRBV15 and TRBJ2-2; a possible D gene is TRBD1 (5 bases). CDR3 length equals 19 residues. V was shortened by 5 bases and J by 1 base, with 23 bases between the two germline ends. CDR1 is LNHNV, CDR2 YYDKDF, per germline (reference sequence). The CDR3 sequence: CATSAGAWIGFKNTGELFF. The DNA of the CDR3 is TGTGCCACCAGCGCTGGGGCTTGGATAGGGTTCAAGAACACCGGGGAGCTGTTTTTT. Full variable domain (missing parts from reference TRBV15 and TRBJ2-2): DAMVIQNPRYQVTQFGKPVTLSCSQTLNHNVMYWYQQKSSQAPKLLFHYYDKDFNNEADTPDNFQSRRPNTSFCFLDIRSPGLGDTAMYLCATSAGAWIGFKNTGELFFGEGSRLTVL.

The rearrangement joins TRBV6-5 to TRBJ1-3; 7 bases line up with TRBD1. V shed 7 bases and J 0 bases; nucleotides not matched to a gene: 6. The CDR3 loop spans 15 amino acids. Germline assignment: CDR1 MNHEY and CDR2 SVGAGI. This chain's CDR3 is CASTQTGTSGNTIYF. The CDR3 nucleotides are TGTGCCAGCACCCAGACAGGGACCTCTGGAAACACCATATATTTT.

This chain connects TRBV5-1 to TRBJ2-2; 7 nucleotides agree with TRBD1. The CDR3 runs 15 residues. Germline assignment: CDR1 SGHRS and CDR2 YFSETQ. Germline trimming cut 2 bases from V and 4 bases from J; bases unmatched to any gene: 5. The CDR3: CASSFESGGTGELFF. In DNA form, the CDR3 reads TGCGCCAGCAGCTTCGAGTCAGGGGGCACCGGGGAGCTGTTTTTT.